This T cell receptor beta chain was observed in a study of T-cell reconstitution after alpha-beta-depleted transplantation in children. A few counts support this clonotype. The CDR3 consists of 18 residues. Trimming took off 0 bases at V and 0 bases at J, with 15 bases between the two ends. The library targeted TCRbeta and was prepared with unique molecular identifiers. Via MiXCR, TCRdb re-called the PCR reads, giving one row per CDR3 protein. The repertoire has hundreds of thousands of distinct CDR3 sequences, approximately 16% of them found once; the top ten carry approximately 1%. V usage is TRBV12-3 or TRBV12-4 and J usage is TRBJ2-1; D possibly corresponds to TRBD2 (5 bases). The sequences come from PBMCs from the stem cell graft donor, collected from the stem cell graft. This clonotype was sampled from a human donor who donated a stem cell graft to a child with acute myeloid leukemia. CDR3 protein: CASSLARPGLGSYNEQFF. CDR3 in DNA: TGTGCCAGCAGTTTAGCTCGGCCGGGGTTAGGCTCCTACAATGAGCAGTTCTTC.